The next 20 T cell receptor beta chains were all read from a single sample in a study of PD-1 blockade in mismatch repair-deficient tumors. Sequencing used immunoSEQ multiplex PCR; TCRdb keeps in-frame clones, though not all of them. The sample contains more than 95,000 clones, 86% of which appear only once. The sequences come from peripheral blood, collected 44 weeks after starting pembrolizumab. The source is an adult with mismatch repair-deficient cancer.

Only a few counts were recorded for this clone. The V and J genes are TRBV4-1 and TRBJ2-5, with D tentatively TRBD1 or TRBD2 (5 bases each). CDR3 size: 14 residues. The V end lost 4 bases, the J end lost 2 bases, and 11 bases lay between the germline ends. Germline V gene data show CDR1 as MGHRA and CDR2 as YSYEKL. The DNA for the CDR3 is TGCGCCAGCAGCCGGGACCAATTTCAAGAGACCCAGTACTTC. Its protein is CASSRDQFQETQYF.

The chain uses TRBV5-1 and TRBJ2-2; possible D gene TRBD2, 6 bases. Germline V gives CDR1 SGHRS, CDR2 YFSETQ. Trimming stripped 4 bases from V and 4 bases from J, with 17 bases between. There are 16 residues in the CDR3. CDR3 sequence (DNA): TGCGCCAGCAGCCATAACCGCCGCGGGATCACCGGGGAGCTGTTTTTT. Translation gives CASSHNRRGITGELFF.

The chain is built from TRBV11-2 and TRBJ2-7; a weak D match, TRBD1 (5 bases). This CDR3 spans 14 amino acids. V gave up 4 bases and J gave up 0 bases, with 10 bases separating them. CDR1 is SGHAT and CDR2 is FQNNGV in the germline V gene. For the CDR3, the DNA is TGTGCCAGCAGCTCCGACAGATTCTCCTACGAGCAGTACTTC. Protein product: CASSSDRFSYEQYF.

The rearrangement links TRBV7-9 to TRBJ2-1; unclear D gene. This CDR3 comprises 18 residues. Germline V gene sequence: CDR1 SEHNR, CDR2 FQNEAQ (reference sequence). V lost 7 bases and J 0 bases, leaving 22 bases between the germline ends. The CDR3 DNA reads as TGTGCCAGCAACCGGGCTTTTGTAACGGGTTTCTCCTACAATGAGCAGTTCTTC. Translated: CASNRAFVTGFSYNEQFF.

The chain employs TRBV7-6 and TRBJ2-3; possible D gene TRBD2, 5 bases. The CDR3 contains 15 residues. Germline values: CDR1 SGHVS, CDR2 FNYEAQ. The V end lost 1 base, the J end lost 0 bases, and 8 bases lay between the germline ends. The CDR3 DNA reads TGTGCCAGCAGCTTAGAAAGGGAGAGCACAGATACGCAGTATTTT. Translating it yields CASSLERESTDTQYF.

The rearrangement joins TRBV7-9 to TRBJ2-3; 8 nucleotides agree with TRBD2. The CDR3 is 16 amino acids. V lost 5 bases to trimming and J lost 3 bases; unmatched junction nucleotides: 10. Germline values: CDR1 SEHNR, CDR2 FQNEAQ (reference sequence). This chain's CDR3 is CASSTGLPGGTDTQYF. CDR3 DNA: TGTGCCAGCAGCACGGGACTTCCGGGGGGGACAGATACGCAGTATTTT.

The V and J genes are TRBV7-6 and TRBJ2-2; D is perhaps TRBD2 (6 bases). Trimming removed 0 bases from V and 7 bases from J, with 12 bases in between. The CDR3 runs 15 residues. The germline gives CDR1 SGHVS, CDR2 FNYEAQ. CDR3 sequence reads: CASSLAQGLGGELFF. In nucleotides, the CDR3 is TGTGCCAGCAGCTTAGCGCAGGGACTGGGCGGGGAGCTGTTTTTT.

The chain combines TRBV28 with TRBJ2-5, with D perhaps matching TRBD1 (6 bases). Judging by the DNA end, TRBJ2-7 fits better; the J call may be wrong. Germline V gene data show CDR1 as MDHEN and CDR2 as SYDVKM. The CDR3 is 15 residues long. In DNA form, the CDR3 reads TGTGCCAGCAGTGCCGAGGGGGACCAACCCTACGAGCAGTACTTC. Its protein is CASSAEGDQPYEQYF.

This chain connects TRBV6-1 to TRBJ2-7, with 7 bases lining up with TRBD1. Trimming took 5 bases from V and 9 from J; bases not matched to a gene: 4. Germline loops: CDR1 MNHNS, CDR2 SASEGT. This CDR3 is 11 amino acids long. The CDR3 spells CASSIGTVQYF. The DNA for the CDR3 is TGTGCCAGCAGTATCGGGACAGTGCAGTACTTC.

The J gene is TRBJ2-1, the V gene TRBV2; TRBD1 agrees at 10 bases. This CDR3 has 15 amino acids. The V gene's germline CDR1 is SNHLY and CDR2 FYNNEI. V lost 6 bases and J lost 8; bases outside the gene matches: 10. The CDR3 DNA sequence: TGTGCCAGCAGCCAAAGGAGACAGGGGGCCCATGAGCAGTTCTTC. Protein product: CASSQRRQGAHEQFF.

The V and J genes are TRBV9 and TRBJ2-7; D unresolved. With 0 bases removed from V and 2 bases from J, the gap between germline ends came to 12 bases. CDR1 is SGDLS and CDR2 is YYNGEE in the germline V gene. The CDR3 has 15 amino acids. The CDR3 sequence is CASSVGVAPAYEQYF. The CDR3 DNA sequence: TGTGCCAGCAGCGTAGGGGTAGCACCCGCCTACGAGCAGTACTTC.

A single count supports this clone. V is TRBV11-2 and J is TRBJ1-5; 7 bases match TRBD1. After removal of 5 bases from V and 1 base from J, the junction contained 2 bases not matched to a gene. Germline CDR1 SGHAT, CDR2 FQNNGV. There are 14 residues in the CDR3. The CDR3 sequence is CASSRQGSNQPQHF. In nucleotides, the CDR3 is TGTGCCAGCAGCCGACAGGGAAGCAATCAGCCCCAGCATTTT.

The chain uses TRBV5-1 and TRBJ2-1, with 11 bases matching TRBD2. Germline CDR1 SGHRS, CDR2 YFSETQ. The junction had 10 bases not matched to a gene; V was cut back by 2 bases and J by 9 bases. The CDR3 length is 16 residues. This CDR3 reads CASSFFTGTSGSEQFF. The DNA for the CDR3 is TGCGCCAGCAGCTTCTTCACAGGGACTAGCGGATCTGAGCAGTTCTTC.

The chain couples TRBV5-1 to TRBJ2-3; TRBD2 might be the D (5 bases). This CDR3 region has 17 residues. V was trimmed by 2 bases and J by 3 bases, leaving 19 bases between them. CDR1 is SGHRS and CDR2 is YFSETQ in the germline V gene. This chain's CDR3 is CASSFRGTGGSTDTQYF. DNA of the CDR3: TGCGCCAGCAGCTTCCGCGGTACTGGAGGTTCGACAGATACGCAGTATTTT.

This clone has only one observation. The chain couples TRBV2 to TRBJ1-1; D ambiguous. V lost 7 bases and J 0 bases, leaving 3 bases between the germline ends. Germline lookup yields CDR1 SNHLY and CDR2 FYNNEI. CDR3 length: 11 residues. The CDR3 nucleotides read TGTGCCAGCATGGTGAACACTGAAGCTTTCTTT. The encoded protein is CASMVNTEAFF. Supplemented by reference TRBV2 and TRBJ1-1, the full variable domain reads EPEVTQTPSHQVTQMGQEVILRCVPISNHLYFYWYRQILGQKVEFLVSFYNNEISEKSEIFDDQFSVERPDGSNFTLKIRSTKLEDSAMYFCASMVNTEAFFGQGTRLTVV.

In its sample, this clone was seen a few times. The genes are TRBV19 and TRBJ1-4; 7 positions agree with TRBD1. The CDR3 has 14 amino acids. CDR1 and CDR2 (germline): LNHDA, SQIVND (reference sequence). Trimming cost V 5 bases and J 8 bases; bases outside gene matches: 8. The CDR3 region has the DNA TGTGCCAGTAGTCCGGGACAGCGCCAGGAAAAACTGTTTTTT. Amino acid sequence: CASSPGQRQEKLFF.

This chain's CDR3 is CASSSKDTYSGANVLTF. The CDR3 bases are TGCGCCAGCAGCTCGAAGGACACCTACTCTGGGGCCAACGTCCTGACTTTC. J is TRBJ2-6 and V is TRBV5-1, with D possibly TRBD1 on 5 matching bases. Per the germline V gene, CDR1 is SGHRS and CDR2 is YFSETQ. Trimming took 3 bases from V and 0 from J, leaving 13 bases between them. CDR3 length: 17 residues.

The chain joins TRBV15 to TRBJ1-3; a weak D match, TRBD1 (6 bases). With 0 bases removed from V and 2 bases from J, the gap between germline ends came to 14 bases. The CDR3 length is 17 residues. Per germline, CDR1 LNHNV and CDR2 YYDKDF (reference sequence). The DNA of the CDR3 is TGTGCCACCAGCAGAGAACCGACAGGACACGCTGGAAACACCATATATTTT. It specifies CATSREPTGHAGNTIYF.

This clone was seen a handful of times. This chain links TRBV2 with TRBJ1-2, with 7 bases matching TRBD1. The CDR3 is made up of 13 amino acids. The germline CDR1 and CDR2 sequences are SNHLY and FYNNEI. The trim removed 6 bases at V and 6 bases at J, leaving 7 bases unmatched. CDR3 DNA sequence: TGTGCCAGCAGCCGCGACAGGGCGAATGGCTACACCTTC. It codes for CASSRDRANGYTF.

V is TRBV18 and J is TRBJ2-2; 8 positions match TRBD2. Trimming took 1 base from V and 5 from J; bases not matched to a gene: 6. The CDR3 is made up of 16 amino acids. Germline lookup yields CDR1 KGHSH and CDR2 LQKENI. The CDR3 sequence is CASSPRSGGSTGELFF. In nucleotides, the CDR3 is TGTGCCAGCTCACCACGGTCGGGAGGGTCAACCGGGGAGCTGTTTTTT.